The 20 T cell receptor beta chains below come from one sample, sequenced in a study of regulatory T cells in long-lasting Graves disease. CDR3-region Arm-PCR and iRepertoire HTBI primers produced the TCR beta libraries. In TCRdb, the multiplex PCR reads were re-called with MiXCR into one record per CDR3 protein. The sample consists of around 400,000 distinct CDR3 sequences, less than 20% of them appearing once. Stated time point: newly diagnosed GD, antithyroid drugs for less than 3 months. From RNA extracted from PBMCs, the TCR library was made. The sequences come from peripheral blood mononuclear cells (PBMCs), collected at new diagnosis, from a patient treated with antithyroid drugs. The receptors originated from a female donor with Graves disease.

This clonotype was observed at least ten times. The chain uses TRBV28 and TRBJ2-7; D may be TRBD1 (6 bases). The germline V gene encodes CDR1 MDHEN and CDR2 SYDVKM. V gave up 4 bases and J gave up 3 bases, with 13 bases separating them. This CDR3 contains 14 residues. The CDR3 spells CASSSLTGDYEQYF. The DNA of the CDR3 is TGTGCCAGCAGTTCCCTGACAGGAGACTACGAGCAGTACTTC.

CDR3 coding DNA: TGCGCCAGCAGCCAAGACGGTGGGGATGAGCAGTTCTTC. Protein sequence: CASSQDGGDEQFF. The rearrangement uses TRBV4-1 and TRBJ2-1, with D uncertain. The CDR3 length is 13 residues. Trimming left V 0 bases short and J 8 bases short, with 8 bases between. CDR1 and CDR2 from the germline V gene are MGHRA and YSYEKL.

The rearrangement links TRBV6-1 to TRBJ2-3, with 9 bases that match TRBD1. Germline loops: CDR1 MNHNS, CDR2 SASEGT. The junction had 10 bases not matched to a gene; V was cut back by 6 bases and J by 0 bases. The CDR3 is 17 residues long. In DNA form, the CDR3 reads TGTGCCAGCAGGGGAACCCGGGACAGGGAGAGCACAGATACGCAGTATTTT. Its protein is CASRGTRDRESTDTQYF.

The J gene is TRBJ2-1, the V gene TRBV11-3; 14 bases match TRBD2. CDR1 is SGHNT, CDR2 YENEEA, per germline. The CDR3 loop spans 16 amino acids. Trimming took 5 bases from V and 8 from J; bases not matched to a gene: 8. The chain's CDR3 is CASSPGTSGRLDEQFF. The CDR3 nucleotides read TGTGCCAGCAGCCCCGGGACTAGCGGGAGACTCGATGAGCAGTTCTTC.

This clonotype was seen ten or more times. The chain uses TRBV20-1 and TRBJ2-1, with 7 bases that match TRBD2. Germline V gene lookup returns CDR1 DFQATT and CDR2 SNEGSKA (reference sequence). CDR3 length equals 14 residues. J gave up 5 bases and V 6 bases, and 10 bases lay outside the gene matches. The CDR3 bases are TGCAGTGCAAGGGACTACTCCGCACACAATGAGCAGTTCTTC. Its translation: CSARDYSAHNEQFF.

This clonotype has ten or more counts. The rearrangement uses TRBV9 and TRBJ1-1; D is possibly TRBD1 (5 bases). Germline V gene lookup returns CDR1 SGDLS and CDR2 YYNGEE. Trimming shortened V by 0 bases and J by 1 base, and 10 bases separated the two germline ends. CDR3 length: 15 residues. The CDR3 nucleotides are TGTGCCAGCAGCGTAGTCGCAGGGAGGAACACTGAAGCTTTCTTT. Its protein product is CASSVVAGRNTEAFF.

This clonotype has only a few counts. This chain links TRBV19 with TRBJ1-6; 11 bases match TRBD1. This CDR3 has 16 residues. The V gene's germline CDR1 is LNHDA and CDR2 SQIVND (reference sequence). After removal of 2 bases from V and 9 bases from J, the junction contained 6 bases not matched to a gene. DNA of the CDR3: TGTGCCAGTAGTATACCGAGGACAGGGGGCGGTTCACCCCTCCACTTT. Translation gives CASSIPRTGGGSPLHF.

In regard to this clonotype: A much larger clone sits a single nucleotide away, making a read error possible. The final CDR3 position lacks the conserved phenylalanine or tryptophan, pointing to a likely read error. The J gene is TRBJ2-1, the V gene TRBV24-1; D possibly corresponds to TRBD1 (6 bases). The V and J ends lost 0 bases and 6 bases respectively, with 11 bases between them. The CDR3 has 15 amino acids. Germline values: CDR1 KGHDR, CDR2 SFDVKD. The chain's CDR3 is CATSDLGQRLNEQFL. The DNA of the CDR3 is TGTGCCACCAGTGATTTGGGACAGAGACTCAATGAGCAGTTCCTC.

Many counts were recorded for this clonotype. J is TRBJ1-4 and V is TRBV13, with D possibly matching TRBD1 (5 bases). The CDR3 consists of 18 residues. Trimming stripped 5 bases from V and 0 bases from J, with 19 bases between. Looked up from germline, CDR1 is PRHDT and CDR2 is FYEKMQ (reference sequence). CDR3 sequence: CASSGRDGPFATNEKLFF. The CDR3 nucleotides read TGTGCCAGCAGCGGCCGGGACGGCCCGTTTGCAACTAATGAAAAACTGTTTTTT.

This clonotype occurred many times. This chain connects TRBV7-3 to TRBJ2-2; 11 bases line up with TRBD1. The CDR3 extends over 16 amino acids. The germline gives CDR1 SGHTA, CDR2 FQGTGA. V was clipped by 5 bases and J by 6 bases; unmatched bases: 8. The CDR3 nucleotides are TGTGCCAGCAGCCCATCCGGGACAGGGGGGCCCGGGGAGCTGTTTTTT. Translated, it gives CASSPSGTGGPGELFF.

This clonotype was seen many times. The CDR3 DNA reads TGCGCCAGCAGTGACCAGTACACAGATACGCAGTATTTT. Translating it yields CASSDQYTDTQYF. The chain uses TRBV10-1 and TRBJ2-3; D remains ambiguous. The germline V and J ends were trimmed by 3 bases and 2 bases, with 6 bases remaining between them. Germline CDR1 WNHNN, CDR2 SYGVQD (reference sequence). This CDR3 is built from 13 residues.

At least ten counts were recorded for this clonotype. This chain links TRBV27 with TRBJ2-3; TRBD2 agrees at 9 bases. Germline V gene sequence: CDR1 MNHEY, CDR2 SMNVEV (reference sequence). The ends lost 6 bases at V and 0 bases at J; junction bases unmatched: 13. This CDR3 comprises 18 residues. CDR3 sequence reads: CASRDGSLAGTSTDTQYF. CDR3 DNA: TGTGCCAGCAGGGACGGCTCGCTAGCGGGGACTAGCACAGATACGCAGTATTTT.

This clonotype has more than one count but fewer than ten. The CDR3 sequence is CASSSVQEPVQETQYF. The CDR3 DNA is TGTGCCAGCAGCTCTGTCCAGGAGCCGGTCCAAGAGACCCAGTACTTC. The rearrangement joins TRBV27 to TRBJ2-5; D unclear. The ends were cut back, 6 bases at V and 1 base at J, with 18 bases in the middle. Germline values: CDR1 MNHEY, CDR2 SMNVEV (reference sequence). The CDR3 is 16 amino acids.

This clonotype has at least ten counts. The rearrangement joins TRBV3-1 to TRBJ2-1, with D possibly being TRBD2 (5 bases). The germline V and J ends were trimmed by 3 bases and 7 bases, with 13 bases remaining between them. The germline V gene has CDR1 LGHDT and CDR2 YNNKEL (reference sequence). The CDR3 sequence is 14 residues long. CDR3 in amino acids: CASSHHDWTNEQFF. In DNA, the CDR3 is TGTGCCAGCAGCCACCACGACTGGACTAATGAGCAGTTCTTC.

This clonotype came up many times. The V call is TRBV20-1, the J call TRBJ2-7, with D perhaps TRBD1 or TRBD2 (5 bases each). In germline, CDR1 is DFQATT, CDR2 SNEGSKA (reference sequence). V was pared by 6 bases and J by 2 bases, with 17 bases between. The CDR3 sequence is 14 residues long. Here the CDR3 reads CSAVRSGTTYEQYF. The CDR3 nucleotides read TGCAGTGCCGTAAGATCCGGGACGACCTACGAGCAGTACTTC.

This clonotype was detected many times. The chain combines TRBV10-3 with TRBJ2-1; 7 bases match TRBD2. The CDR3 has 17 residues. Germline CDR1 is ENHRY and CDR2 is SYGVKD. The trim removed 6 bases at V and 1 base at J, leaving 12 bases unmatched. The CDR3 sequence: CAIRGGTERNSYNEQFF. The CDR3 nucleotides are TGTGCCATCAGGGGGGGGACGGAGCGGAATTCCTACAATGAGCAGTTCTTC.

This clonotype was detected many times. V and J are TRBV6-2 or TRBV6-3 and TRBJ2-3; 7 bases map to TRBD2. The junction had 3 bases not matched to a gene; V was cut back by 0 bases and J by 0 bases. This CDR3 comprises 16 residues. Germline values: CDR1 MNHEY, CDR2 SVGEGT. The CDR3 loop reads CASSYSRGGSTDTQYF. The CDR3 DNA reads TGTGCCAGCAGTTACTCGAGGGGAGGGAGCACAGATACGCAGTATTTT.

This clonotype was seen ten or more times. This sequence joins TRBV7-9 and TRBJ2-7, with TRBD2 matching 10 bases. The CDR3 sequence is 16 residues long. V was pared by 4 bases and J by 2 bases, with 8 bases of the junction left unmatched. From germline, CDR1 is SEHNR and CDR2 FQNEAQ (reference sequence). The DNA of the CDR3 is TGTGCCAGCAGCTCTAGCGGGAGCGTTCGCCCCTACGAGCAGTACTTC. It is translated as CASSSSGSVRPYEQYF. Based on the CDR3 plus reference TRBV7-9 and TRBJ2-7, the full variable domain is DTGVSQNPRHKITKRGQNVTFRCDPISEHNRLYWYRQTLGQGPEFLTYFQNEAQLEKSRLLSDRFSAERPKGSFSTLEIQRTEQGDSAMYLCASSSSGSVRPYEQYFGPGTRLTVT.

The chain uses TRBV12-3 or TRBV12-4 and TRBJ1-5; D gene uncertain. Trimming pared 7 bases from V and 4 bases from J, leaving 11 bases between. The CDR3 covers 13 residues. The DNA of the CDR3 is TGTGCCAGCAAACTTAATCGGAATCAGCCCCAGCATTTT. The encoded protein is CASKLNRNQPQHF.

This clonotype was seen ten or more times. The rearrangement uses TRBV7-2 and TRBJ1-3; 7 bases agree with TRBD1. V lost 1 base, J lost 4 bases, and 1 base stayed unmatched. From germline, CDR1 is SGHTA and CDR2 FQGNSA. The CDR3 loop spans 14 amino acids. CDR3: CASSLGGGGNTIYF. The CDR3, as DNA: TGTGCCAGCAGCTTAGGAGGGGGCGGAAACACCATATATTTT.